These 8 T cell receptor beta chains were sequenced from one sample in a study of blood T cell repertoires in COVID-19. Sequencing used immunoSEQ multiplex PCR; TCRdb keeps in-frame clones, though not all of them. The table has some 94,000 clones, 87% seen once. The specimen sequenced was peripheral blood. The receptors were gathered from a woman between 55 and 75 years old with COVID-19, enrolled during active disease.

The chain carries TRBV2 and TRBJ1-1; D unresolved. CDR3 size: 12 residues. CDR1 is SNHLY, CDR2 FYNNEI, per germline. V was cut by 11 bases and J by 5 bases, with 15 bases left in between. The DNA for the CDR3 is TGTGCCGGCGCTCTTGGGCTTACTGAAGCTTTCTTT. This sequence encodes CAGALGLTEAFF. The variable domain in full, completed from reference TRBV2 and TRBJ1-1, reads EPEVTQTPSHQVTQMGQEVILRCVPISNHLYFYWYRQILGQKVEFLVSFYNNEISEKSEIFDDQFSVERPDGSNFTLKIRSTKLEDSAMYFCAGALGLTEAFFGQGTRLTVV.

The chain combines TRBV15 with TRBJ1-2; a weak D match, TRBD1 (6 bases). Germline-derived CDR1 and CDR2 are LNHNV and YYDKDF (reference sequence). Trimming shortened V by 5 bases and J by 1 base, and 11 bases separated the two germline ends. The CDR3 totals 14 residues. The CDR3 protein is CATSPRGGNYGYTF. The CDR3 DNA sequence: TGTGCCACCAGCCCCAGAGGGGGTAACTATGGCTACACCTTC.

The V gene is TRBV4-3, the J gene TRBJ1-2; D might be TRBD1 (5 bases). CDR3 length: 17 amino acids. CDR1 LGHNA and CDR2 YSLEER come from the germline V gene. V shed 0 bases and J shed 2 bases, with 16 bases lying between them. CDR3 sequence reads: CASSQDFETEENYGYTF. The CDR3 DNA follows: TGCGCCAGCAGCCAAGATTTCGAGACAGAGGAGAACTATGGCTACACCTTC.

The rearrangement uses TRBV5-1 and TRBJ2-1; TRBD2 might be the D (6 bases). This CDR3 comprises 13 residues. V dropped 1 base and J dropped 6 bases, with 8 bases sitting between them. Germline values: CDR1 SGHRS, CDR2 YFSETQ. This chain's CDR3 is CASSLFGGNEQFF. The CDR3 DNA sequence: TGCGCCAGCAGCTTGTTCGGGGGCAATGAGCAGTTCTTC. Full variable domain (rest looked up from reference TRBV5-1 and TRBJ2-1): KAGVTQTPRYLIKTRGQQVTLSCSPISGHRSVSWYQQTPGQGLQFLFEYFSETQRNKGNFPGRFSGRQFSNSRSEMNVSTLELGDSALYLCASSLFGGNEQFFGPGTRLTVL.

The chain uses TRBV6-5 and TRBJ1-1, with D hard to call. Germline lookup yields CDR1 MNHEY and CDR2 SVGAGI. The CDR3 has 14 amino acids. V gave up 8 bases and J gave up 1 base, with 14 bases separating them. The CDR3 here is CASSSLWANTEAFF. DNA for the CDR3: TGTGCCAGCTCGTCTCTCTGGGCGAACACTGAAGCTTTCTTT.

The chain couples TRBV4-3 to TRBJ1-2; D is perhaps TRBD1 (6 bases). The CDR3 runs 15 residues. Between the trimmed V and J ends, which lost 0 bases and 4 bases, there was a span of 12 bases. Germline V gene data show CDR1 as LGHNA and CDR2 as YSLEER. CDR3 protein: CASSQEPKGVYGYTF. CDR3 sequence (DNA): TGCGCCAGCAGCCAAGAGCCCAAGGGGGTCTATGGCTACACCTTC.

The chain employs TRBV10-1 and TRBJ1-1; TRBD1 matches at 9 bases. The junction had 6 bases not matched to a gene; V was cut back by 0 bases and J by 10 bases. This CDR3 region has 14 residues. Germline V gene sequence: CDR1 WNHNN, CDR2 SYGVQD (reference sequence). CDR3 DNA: TGCGCCAGCAGTGAGTCGAGGGGACAGGGCCTAGCTTTCTTT. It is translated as CASSESRGQGLAFF.

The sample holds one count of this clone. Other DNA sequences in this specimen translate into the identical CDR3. The CDR3 sequence: CASSAGNQETQYF. Written as DNA, the CDR3 is TGCGCCAGCAGCGCCGGGAACCAAGAGACCCAGTACTTC. The chain couples TRBV5-1 to TRBJ2-5; D may be TRBD2 (5 bases). The CDR3 has 13 residues. V was shortened by 4 bases and J by 0 bases, with 7 bases between the two germline ends. Germline V gene sequence: CDR1 SGHRS, CDR2 YFSETQ. The variable domain in full, with the rest retrieved from reference TRBV5-1 and TRBJ2-5, is KAGVTQTPRYLIKTRGQQVTLSCSPISGHRSVSWYQQTPGQGLQFLFEYFSETQRNKGNFPGRFSGRQFSNSRSEMNVSTLELGDSALYLCASSAGNQETQYFGPGTRLLVL.